Listed below are T cell receptor beta chains from one sample, sequenced in a study of OX40 agonist ivuxolimab in advanced cancers. The repertoire was sequenced with immunoSEQ multiplex PCR; TCRdb's copy has only in-frame clones and lacks some. The sample has around 15,000 clones, approximately 92% seen once; the top ten hold 6.5% to 8%. Here the sequenced sample was CD4+ or CD8+ T cells sorted from blood, taken in a trial of the OX40 agonist ivuxolimab. The receptors shown here come from an adult with an advanced solid tumor such as melanoma, head and neck, liver or kidney cancer. Both conserved end residues are part of each CDR3. The D gene is left open where the match is weak. For some rows the clone size is stated as once, few or many, or as a class when expanded; others skip it.

DNA: TGCGCCAGCAGTGAGGGACTAGCGGGGGGAGGAGAGACCCAGTACTTC
CDR3: CASSEGLAGGGETQYF
D: TRBD2
size: -
J: TRBJ2-5
V: TRBV10-1

DNA: TGTGCCAGCAGGACAGTGGGGATTACAGATACGCAGTATTTT
CDR3: CASRTVGITDTQYF
D: -
size: -
J: TRBJ2-3
V: TRBV27

DNA: TGCGCCAGCAAGACATTCGGGACAGGGGTCAATGAGCAGTTCTTC
CDR3: CASKTFGTGVNEQFF
D: TRBD1
size: -
J: TRBJ2-1
V: TRBV5-1

DNA: TGTGCCAGCAGTTACCAGGGGGGCCGCTATGGCTACACCTTC
CDR3: CASSYQGGRYGYTF
D: TRBD1
size: -
J: TRBJ1-2
V: TRBV6-6

DNA: TGTGCCACCAGCAGAGATGATCCAGATACGCAGTATTTT
CDR3: CATSRDDPDTQYF
D: -
size: -
J: TRBJ2-3
V: TRBV15

DNA: TGTGCCAGCAGCGACCGGGACAGGGGTTCTCCAGATACGCAGTATTTT
CDR3: CASSDRDRGSPDTQYF
D: TRBD1
size: -
J: TRBJ2-3
V: TRBV7-6

DNA: TGTGCCAGTAGTTTTGGGTTCAATGAGCAGTTCTTC
CDR3: CASSFGFNEQFF
D: -
size: once
J: TRBJ2-1
V: TRBV19

DNA: TGTGCCAGCAGCTTCCCGGGCGAGGCTTTCTTT
CDR3: CASSFPGEAFF
D: -
size: -
J: TRBJ1-1
V: TRBV7-9

DNA: TGTGCCAGCAGCCAAGATTGGCACAGCGGGACATCCTACAATGAGCAGTTCTTC
CDR3: CASSQDWHSGTSYNEQFF
D: -
size: -
J: TRBJ2-1
V: TRBV14

DNA: TGTGCCAGCAGTAACTCACCGACAGGGTACTATGGCTACACCTTC
CDR3: CASSNSPTGYYGYTF
D: TRBD1
size: -
J: TRBJ1-2
V: TRBV27

DNA: TGTGCCAGTAGTATCCTTAGCGGGGGCAGTGGCTACACCTTC
CDR3: CASSILSGGSGYTF
D: -
size: -
J: TRBJ1-2
V: TRBV19

DNA: TGTGCCAGCAGCGTTGAGGACAGGGGATACGAGCAGTACTTC
CDR3: CASSVEDRGYEQYF
D: TRBD1
size: -
J: TRBJ2-7
V: TRBV9

DNA: TGTGCCAGCAGCTCTGACAGGGGCTTCTACAATGAGCAGTTCTTC
CDR3: CASSSDRGFYNEQFF
D: TRBD1
size: -
J: TRBJ2-1
V: TRBV6-4

DNA: TGTGCCAGCAGCTGGGGAACTGAAGCTTTCTTT
CDR3: CASSWGTEAFF
D: -
size: -
J: TRBJ1-1
V: TRBV5-6

DNA: TGTGCCAGCAGCGGGGAGCGCTATGGCTACACCTTC
CDR3: CASSGERYGYTF
D: -
size: -
J: TRBJ1-2
V: TRBV5-6

DNA: TGTGCCAGCAGCTCTTACAGGGGTCCTTACAATGAGCAGTTCTTC
CDR3: CASSSYRGPYNEQFF
D: TRBD1
size: -
J: TRBJ2-1
V: TRBV5-6

DNA: TGTGCCAGCAGTCCGTTGGGGGGGGCTAGCGGGAAGGGTGAGCAGTTCTTC
CDR3: CASSPLGGASGKGEQFF
D: TRBD2
size: -
J: TRBJ2-1
V: TRBV28

DNA: TGTGCCAGCAGCTTAGCGGTAGCGGGAGTGGAAGAGCAGTACTTC
CDR3: CASSLAVAGVEEQYF
D: TRBD2
size: -
J: TRBJ2-7
V: TRBV11-2

DNA: TGTGCCAGCAGTTACTCGGTAGCGGGGGCCTACAATGAGCAGTTCTTC
CDR3: CASSYSVAGAYNEQFF
D: TRBD2
size: once
J: TRBJ2-1
V: TRBV6-6

DNA: TGTGCCAGCAGTGAAAGGGTAGGACAGGGATTTAGCATCGATGGCTACACCTTC
CDR3: CASSERVGQGFSIDGYTF
D: TRBD1
size: once
J: TRBJ1-2
V: TRBV6-1

DNA: TGTGCCAGCAGCTTGGCCGCGGGTATATACACTGAAGCTTTCTTT
CDR3: CASSLAAGIYTEAFF
D: -
size: few
J: TRBJ1-1
V: TRBV5-8

DNA: TGTGCCAGCAGTCAGGGGACGACCTACGAGCAGTACTTC
CDR3: CASSQGTTYEQYF
D: -
size: -
J: TRBJ2-7
V: TRBV27

DNA: TGCAGCGTTGAAGAAGGGCCAGTCAATGAGCAGTTCTTC
CDR3: CSVEEGPVNEQFF
D: -
size: -
J: TRBJ2-1
V: TRBV29-1

DNA: TGTGCCAGCAGTTTGGCTCCGGGACAGGGGGCGTCTAATGAAAAACTGTTTTTT
CDR3: CASSLAPGQGASNEKLFF
D: TRBD1
size: -
J: TRBJ1-4
V: TRBV28

DNA: TGTGCCAGCAGTGAGCAGTTCTTC
CDR3: CASSEQFF
D: -
size: -
J: TRBJ2-1
V: TRBV28

DNA: TGTGCCAGCAGTTTGGACAGGGGGACGTACGAGCAGTACTTC
CDR3: CASSLDRGTYEQYF
D: TRBD1
size: -
J: TRBJ2-7
V: TRBV27

DNA: TGTGCCAGCAGCCCCCCCGAGGGCCGGAACTATGGCTACACCTTC
CDR3: CASSPPEGRNYGYTF
D: -
size: -
J: TRBJ1-2
V: TRBV7-9

DNA: TGTGCCAGCAGTTACGGAGGGAACAATGAGCAGTTCTTC
CDR3: CASSYGGNNEQFF
D: -
size: -
J: TRBJ2-1
V: TRBV6-5

DNA: TGTGCCAGCAGCTTACTCCGGTGGGGGGCGGAAGGCTACACCTTC
CDR3: CASSLLRWGAEGYTF
D: -
size: -
J: TRBJ1-2
V: TRBV7-8

DNA: TGTGCCAGCAGCTTAGAGGGGCCCGGGGAGCTGTTTTTT
CDR3: CASSLEGPGELFF
D: -
size: once
J: TRBJ2-2
V: TRBV13

DNA: TGCAGCGTTGATGGGGGGCGCGGTGGCTACACCTTC
CDR3: CSVDGGRGGYTF
D: -
size: medium-sized
J: TRBJ1-2
V: TRBV29-1

DNA: TGTGCCACCAGCGGAGGGGCTCGGGACAGCCGAATTCGGCAGTACTTC
CDR3: CATSGGARDSRIRQYF
D: -
size: -
J: TRBJ2-7
V: TRBV15

DNA: TGTGCCAGCAGTGGGGACCGCAATCAGCCCCAGCATTTT
CDR3: CASSGDRNQPQHF
D: -
size: -
J: TRBJ1-5
V: TRBV6-5

DNA: TGTGCCAGCACCCCGGGGTACGAGCAGTACTTC
CDR3: CASTPGYEQYF
D: -
size: -
J: TRBJ2-7
V: TRBV6-5

DNA: TGTGCCAGTAGTTTGGTCCCGACCGGGGAGCTGTTTTTT
CDR3: CASSLVPTGELFF
D: -
size: -
J: TRBJ2-2
V: TRBV19

DNA: TGTGCCAGCAGTCCCCCTAGATACGAGCAGTACTTC
CDR3: CASSPPRYEQYF
D: -
size: -
J: TRBJ2-7
V: TRBV28

DNA: TGCGCCAGCAGCTTGGCCGGGAGGTCTAATGAAAAACTGTTTTTT
CDR3: CASSLAGRSNEKLFF
D: -
size: -
J: TRBJ1-4
V: TRBV5-1

DNA: TGTGCCAGTAGTATCATCCGGGACAGAGTCTACGAGCAGTACTTC
CDR3: CASSIIRDRVYEQYF
D: TRBD1
size: -
J: TRBJ2-7
V: TRBV19

DNA: TGTGCCAGCAGCATGGACAGTGCGCCCTCTTACTCTGGGGCCAACGTCCTGACTTTC
CDR3: CASSMDSAPSYSGANVLTF
D: -
size: -
J: TRBJ2-6
V: TRBV5-5

DNA: TGTGCCAGCAGGTTATTGAGGGGCGAGCAGTACTTC
CDR3: CASRLLRGEQYF
D: -
size: -
J: TRBJ2-7
V: TRBV11-2

DNA: TGTGCTAGTGGCCCCGGACAGGGGGCTATCTACGAGCAGTACTTC
CDR3: CASGPGQGAIYEQYF
D: TRBD1
size: -
J: TRBJ2-7
V: TRBV12-5